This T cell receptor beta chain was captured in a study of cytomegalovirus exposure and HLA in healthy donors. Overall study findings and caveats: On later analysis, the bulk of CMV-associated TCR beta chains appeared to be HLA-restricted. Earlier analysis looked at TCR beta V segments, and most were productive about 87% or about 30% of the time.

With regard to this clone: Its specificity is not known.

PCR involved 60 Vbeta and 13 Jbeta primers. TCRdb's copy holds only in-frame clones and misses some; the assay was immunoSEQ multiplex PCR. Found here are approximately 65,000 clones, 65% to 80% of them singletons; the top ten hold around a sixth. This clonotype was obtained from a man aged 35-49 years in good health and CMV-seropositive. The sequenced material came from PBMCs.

The CDR3: CASSWGGGSYEQYF. The CDR3 bases are TGTGCCAGCAGTTGGGGCGGGGGATCCTACGAGCAGTACTTC. The rearrangement joins TRBV27 to TRBJ2-7; 7 bases agree with TRBD2. V dropped 4 bases and J dropped 1; count of bases not matched to a gene: 4. CDR3 size: 14 residues. In germline, CDR1 is MNHEY, CDR2 SMNVEV (reference sequence).